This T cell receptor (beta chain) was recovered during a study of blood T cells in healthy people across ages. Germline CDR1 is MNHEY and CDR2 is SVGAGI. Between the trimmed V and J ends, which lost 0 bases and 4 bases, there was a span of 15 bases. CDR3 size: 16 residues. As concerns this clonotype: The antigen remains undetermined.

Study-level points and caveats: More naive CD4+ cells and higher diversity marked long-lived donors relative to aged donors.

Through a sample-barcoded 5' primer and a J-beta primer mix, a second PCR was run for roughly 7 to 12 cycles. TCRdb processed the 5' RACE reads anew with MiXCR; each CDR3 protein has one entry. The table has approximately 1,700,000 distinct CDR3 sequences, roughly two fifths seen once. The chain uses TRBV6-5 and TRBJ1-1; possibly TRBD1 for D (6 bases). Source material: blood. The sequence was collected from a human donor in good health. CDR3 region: CASSYSNRVEGTEAFF. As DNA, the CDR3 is TGTGCCAGCAGTTACTCCAACAGGGTTGAGGGCACTGAAGCTTTCTTT.